Listed below are T cell receptor beta chains from one sample, sequenced in a study of blood T cell repertoires in COVID-19. The data were produced by immunoSEQ multiplex PCR, yet TCRdb's version contains in-frame clones alone and is incomplete. The sample lists under 250,000 clones, about 82% occurring once. Sequenced: peripheral blood. The source is an elderly man with acute or convalescent COVID-19. CDR3s include the opening cysteine and the closing phenylalanine or tryptophan. A D gene is named only where the DNA matches it firmly. Some rows mark clone size as missing; the rest say once, few, many or name a class of expanded clone.

>TRBJ2-3|.|TRBD1|TRBV7-2
CASRPGTGYTDTQYF
TGTGCCAGCAGGCCCGGGACAGGGTACACAGATACGCAGTATTTT
>TRBJ1-2|.|.|TRBV12-5
CASGSSYPGTRPGYTF
TGTGCTAGTGGTTCATCGTATCCCGGGACACGGCCCGGCTACACCTTC
>TRBJ2-7|.|TRBD2|TRBV6-2/TRBV6-3
CASSFRRTSGDSYEQYF
TGTGCCAGCAGTTTCCGGCGGACTAGCGGGGACTCCTACGAGCAGTACTTC
>TRBJ2-1|.|TRBD2|TRBV24-1
CATSDGGRASSYNEQFF
TGTGCCACCAGTGATGGCGGGAGGGCTAGCTCCTACAATGAGCAGTTCTTC
>TRBJ2-1|.|TRBD1|TRBV18
CASSLQGPGWSYNEQFF
TGTGCCAGCTCACTACAGGGGCCTGGCTGGTCCTACAATGAGCAGTTCTTC
>TRBJ2-5|.|.|TRBV6-2/TRBV6-3
CASSYSFLTQLQETQYF
TGTGCCAGCAGTTACTCGTTTCTAACACAGCTCCAAGAGACCCAGTACTTC
>TRBJ2-7|.|.|TRBV6-5
CASSYNRDSYEQYF
TGTGCCAGCAGTTACAACAGGGACTCCTACGAGCAGTACTTC
>TRBJ1-1|.|.|TRBV28
CASRGRGSTEAFF
TGTGCCAGCAGGGGGCGGGGTTCGACTGAAGCTTTCTTT
>TRBJ2-3|.|.|TRBV29-1
CSVERADTQYF
TGCAGCGTCGAGAGGGCAGATACGCAGTATTTT
>TRBJ1-2|few|TRBD1|TRBV7-2
CASSLNRGLGYTF
TGTGCCAGCAGCTTAAACAGGGGGCTTGGCTACACCTTC
>TRBJ1-1|.|TRBD1|TRBV3-1/TRBV3-2
CASSQSVQGIEAFF
TGTGCCAGCAGCCAGTCGGTACAGGGGATTGAAGCTTTCTTT
>TRBJ1-5|.|.|TRBV28
CASSLHQGSPQHF
TGTGCCAGCAGTTTACATCAGGGGTCGCCCCAGCATTTT
>TRBJ1-1|.|.|TRBV20-1
CSAPGGRAFF
TGCAGTGCCCCGGGGGGGAGGGCTTTCTTT
>TRBJ1-4|.|.|TRBV19
CASSDRATNEKLFF
TGTGCCAGTTCCGACAGAGCAACTAATGAAAAACTGTTTTTT
>TRBJ2-7|once|.|TRBV9
CASSSGGLASYEQYF
TGTGCCAGCAGCTCCGGTGGGCTAGCCTCCTACGAGCAGTACTTC
>TRBJ2-1|.|TRBD2|TRBV7-3
CASGLAGSEQFF
TGTGCCAGCGGACTAGCGGGATCTGAGCAGTTCTTC
>TRBJ2-5|.|TRBD2|TRBV4-1
CASSPHLTSPTTQYF
TGCGCCAGCAGCCCCCACCTGACTAGCCCCACGACCCAGTACTTC
>TRBJ2-3|.|.|TRBV19
CASSPTGISTDTQYF
TGTGCCAGTAGCCCAACAGGGATCTCGACAGATACGCAGTATTTT
>TRBJ2-3|.|TRBD2|TRBV6-1
CASSEALSGNTDTQYF
TGTGCCAGCAGTGAAGCGCTGAGCGGGAACACAGATACGCAGTATTTT
>TRBJ2-3|.|.|TRBV5-1
CASSSEGGTDTQYF
TGCGCCAGCAGCTCGGAGGGTGGCACAGATACGCAGTATTTT
>TRBJ1-4|few|TRBD1|TRBV7-9
CASSPWTGTNEKLFF
TGTGCCAGCAGCCCGTGGACAGGTACTAATGAAAAACTGTTTTTT
>TRBJ1-5|.|.|TRBV6-1
CASSGRRQGFTSNQPQHF
TGTGCCAGCAGTGGCCGACGCCAGGGCTTTACAAGCAATCAGCCCCAGCATTTT
>TRBJ1-4|.|.|TRBV4-3
CASSQDGQGNEKLFF
TGCGCCAGCAGCCAAGACGGCCAGGGAAATGAAAAACTGTTTTTT
>TRBJ1-1|.|.|TRBV28
CASTVGGAVDTEAFF
TGTGCCAGCACCGTGGGGGGGGCGGTGGACACTGAAGCTTTCTTT
>TRBJ2-3|once|TRBD2|TRBV7-9
CASSYIAGGILDTQYF
TGTGCCAGCAGCTACATAGCGGGGGGGATCCTGGATACGCAGTATTTT
>TRBJ2-4|.|.|TRBV5-4
CASSLAGRLDIQYF
TGTGCCAGCAGCTTGGCAGGGAGGTTGGACATTCAGTACTTC
>TRBJ1-6|.|TRBD1|TRBV5-8
CASSFQGGRGNSPLHF
TGTGCCAGCAGCTTCCAGGGGGGCCGGGGTAATTCACCCCTCCACTTT
>TRBJ2-1|.|TRBD1|TRBV4-1
CASSPRDRDDNEQFF
TGCGCCAGCAGCCCCCGGGACAGGGATGACAATGAGCAGTTCTTC
>TRBJ1-2|.|.|TRBV19
CASTLGGQSPYGYTF
TGTGCCAGTACCCTAGGGGGACAAAGTCCCTATGGCTACACCTTC
>TRBJ2-5|.|TRBD1|TRBV5-1
CASRIQGDQETQYF
TGCGCCAGCAGGATTCAGGGGGACCAAGAGACCCAGTACTTC
>TRBJ1-2|few|.|TRBV18
CASSPEQGTNYGYTF
TGTGCCAGCTCACCAGAACAGGGAACTAACTATGGCTACACCTTC
>TRBJ2-1|.|.|TRBV6-5
CASSRLVAEQFF
TGTGCCAGCAGTAGACTAGTGGCTGAGCAGTTCTTC
>TRBJ1-4|.|TRBD1|TRBV27
CASAFGDGTGYEKLFF
TGTGCCAGCGCCTTCGGCGACGGGACAGGGTATGAAAAACTGTTTTTT
>TRBJ2-5|.|.|TRBV9
CASSQTLNGETQYF
TGTGCCAGCAGCCAGACGCTAAACGGGGAGACCCAGTACTTC
>TRBJ2-1|few|TRBD2|TRBV19
CASSPVAGGAYNEQFF
TGTGCCAGTAGTCCCGTAGCGGGAGGGGCCTACAATGAGCAGTTCTTC
>TRBJ1-5|.|.|TRBV29-1
CSVSGANQPQHF
TGCAGCGTTTCAGGGGCCAATCAGCCCCAGCATTTT
>TRBJ1-5|.|.|TRBV7-2
CASSLPGHRPQHF
TGTGCCAGCAGCTTACCGGGACATCGGCCCCAGCATTTT
>TRBJ2-6|.|.|TRBV3-1/TRBV3-2
CASSQLSGANVLTF
TGTGCCAGCAGCCAATTATCTGGGGCCAACGTCCTGACTTTC
>TRBJ2-7|.|TRBD1|TRBV18
CASSPDRTSLYEQYF
TGTGCCAGCTCCCCGGACAGGACCTCTCTCTACGAGCAGTACTTC
>TRBJ2-4|.|.|TRBV14
CASSQAGAHAKNIQYF
TGTGCCAGCAGCCAGGCGGGGGCTCACGCCAAAAACATTCAGTACTTC
>TRBJ1-2|.|.|TRBV6-6
CASSPLQGRGYTF
TGTGCCAGCAGCCCTTTACAGGGACGTGGCTACACCTTC
>TRBJ2-5|.|.|TRBV4-1
CASSQTRGETQYF
TGCGCCAGCAGCCAAACCCGGGGAGAGACCCAGTACTTC
>TRBJ2-3|.|TRBD2|TRBV9
CASRPRGTEGSTQYF
TGTGCCAGCAGACCGCGGGGGACCGAAGGTAGTACGCAGTATTTT
>TRBJ2-2|.|.|TRBV19
CASSILRGGELFF
TGTGCCAGTAGTATCCTAAGAGGCGGGGAGCTGTTTTTT
>TRBJ1-1|.|.|TRBV2
CASSDPGENTEAFF
TGTGCCAGCAGTGACCCCGGGGAGAACACTGAAGCTTTCTTT
>TRBJ2-7|few|.|TRBV6-6
CASSRRLGLSSYEQYF
TGTGCCAGCAGTCGACGATTGGGGCTCAGCTCCTACGAGCAGTACTTC
>TRBJ1-2|.|.|TRBV10-3
CAITKTDNYGYTF
TGTGCCATAACCAAAACAGACAACTATGGCTACACCTTC
>TRBJ2-6|.|.|TRBV21-1
CASSEGQESSGANVLTF
TGTGCCAGCAGCGAGGGACAGGAGAGCTCTGGGGCCAACGTCCTGACTTTC
>TRBJ1-1|few|TRBD1|TRBV28
CASRSTGSSTEAFF
TGTGCCAGCAGGTCGACAGGGTCCAGCACTGAAGCTTTCTTT
>TRBJ1-1|few|TRBD1|TRBV12-3/TRBV12-4
CASRLQGVGEAFF
TGTGCCAGCAGGTTACAGGGGGTGGGTGAAGCTTTCTTT
>TRBJ2-7|.|TRBD2|TRBV4-1
CASSQRLAGYEQYF
TGCGCCAGCAGCCAGAGACTAGCGGGCTACGAGCAGTACTTC
>TRBJ2-1|once|TRBD2|TRBV28
CASSSTLLAGGNEQFF
TGTGCCAGCAGTTCGACTCTACTAGCGGGAGGTAATGAGCAGTTCTTC
>TRBJ1-2|once|.|TRBV15
CATSREPGILVFGYTF
TGTGCCACCAGCAGAGAACCAGGGATCTTAGTTTTTGGCTACACCTTC
>TRBJ1-1|.|.|TRBV19
CASIPAGRAEAFF
TGTGCCAGTATCCCGGCGGGTCGGGCTGAAGCTTTCTTT